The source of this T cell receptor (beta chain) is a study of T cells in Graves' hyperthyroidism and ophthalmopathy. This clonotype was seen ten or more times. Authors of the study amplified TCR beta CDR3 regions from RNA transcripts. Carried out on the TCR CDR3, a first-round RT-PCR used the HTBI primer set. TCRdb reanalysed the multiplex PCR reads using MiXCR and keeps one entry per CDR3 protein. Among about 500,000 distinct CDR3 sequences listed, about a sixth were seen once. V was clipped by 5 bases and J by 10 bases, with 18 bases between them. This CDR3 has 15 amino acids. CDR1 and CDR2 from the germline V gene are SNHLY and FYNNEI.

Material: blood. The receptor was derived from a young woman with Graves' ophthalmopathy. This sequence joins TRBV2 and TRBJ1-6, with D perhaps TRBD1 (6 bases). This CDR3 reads CASSLTRGGESPLHF. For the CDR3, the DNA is TGTGCCAGCAGTCTAACAAGAGGGGGGGAATCACCCCTCCACTTT.